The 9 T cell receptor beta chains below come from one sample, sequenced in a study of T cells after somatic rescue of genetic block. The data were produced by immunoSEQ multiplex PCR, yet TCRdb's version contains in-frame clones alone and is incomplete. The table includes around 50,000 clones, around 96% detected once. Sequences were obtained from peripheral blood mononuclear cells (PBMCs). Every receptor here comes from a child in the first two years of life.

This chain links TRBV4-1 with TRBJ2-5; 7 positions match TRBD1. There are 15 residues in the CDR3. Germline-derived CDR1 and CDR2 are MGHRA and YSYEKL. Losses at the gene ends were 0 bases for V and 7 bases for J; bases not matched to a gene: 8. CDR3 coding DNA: TGCGCCAGCAGCCAAGACCCGACAGGGTTGGGGACCCAGTACTTC. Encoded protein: CASSQDPTGLGTQYF.

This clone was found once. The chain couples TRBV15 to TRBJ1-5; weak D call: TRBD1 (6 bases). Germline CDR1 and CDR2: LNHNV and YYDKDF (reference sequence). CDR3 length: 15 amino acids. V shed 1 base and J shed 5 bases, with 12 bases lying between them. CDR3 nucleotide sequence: TGTGCCACCAGCAGAGCCCGACAGGAGGATCAGCCCCAGCATTTT. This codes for CATSRARQEDQPQHF.

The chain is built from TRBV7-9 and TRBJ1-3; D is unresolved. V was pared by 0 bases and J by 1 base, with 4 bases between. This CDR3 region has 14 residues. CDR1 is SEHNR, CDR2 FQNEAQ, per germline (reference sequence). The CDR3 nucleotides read TGTGCCAGCAGCTTAGCAGGATCTGGAAACACCATATATTTT. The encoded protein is CASSLAGSGNTIYF.

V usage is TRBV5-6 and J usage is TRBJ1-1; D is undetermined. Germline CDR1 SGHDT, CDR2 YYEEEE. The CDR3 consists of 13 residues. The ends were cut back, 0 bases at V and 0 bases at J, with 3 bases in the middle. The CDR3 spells CASSLGLNTEAFF. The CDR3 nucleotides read TGTGCCAGCAGCTTGGGTCTGAACACTGAAGCTTTCTTT.

CDR3 amino acids: CASTLQGPHNEQFF. DNA for the CDR3: TGTGCCAGTACCCTACAGGGCCCCCACAATGAGCAGTTCTTC. The rearrangement links TRBV19 to TRBJ2-1; the D gene is possibly TRBD1 (6 bases). Germline V CDR1 and CDR2: LNHDA, SQIVND (reference sequence). Between the trimmed V and J ends, which lost 7 bases and 5 bases, there was a span of 15 bases. This CDR3 region has 14 residues.

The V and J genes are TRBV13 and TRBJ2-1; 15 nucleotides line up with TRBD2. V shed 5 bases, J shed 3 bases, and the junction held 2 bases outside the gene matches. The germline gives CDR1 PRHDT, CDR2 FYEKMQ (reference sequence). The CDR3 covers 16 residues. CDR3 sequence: CASSGTSGRFYNEQFF. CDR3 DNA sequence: TGTGCCAGCAGCGGGACTAGCGGGAGGTTCTACAATGAGCAGTTCTTC.

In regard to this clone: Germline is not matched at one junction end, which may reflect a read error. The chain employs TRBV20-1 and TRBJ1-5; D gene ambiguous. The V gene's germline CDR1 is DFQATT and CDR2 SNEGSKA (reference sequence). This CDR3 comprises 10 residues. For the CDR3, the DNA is TGCAGTGTTAGAACTCAGCCCCAGCATTTT. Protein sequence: CSVRTQPQHF.

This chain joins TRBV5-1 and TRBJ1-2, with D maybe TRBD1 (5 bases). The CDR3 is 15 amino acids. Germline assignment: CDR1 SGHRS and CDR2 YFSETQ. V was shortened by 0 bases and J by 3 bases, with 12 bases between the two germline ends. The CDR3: CASSLDPGLDYGYTF. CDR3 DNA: TGCGCCAGCAGCTTGGATCCAGGGTTGGACTATGGCTACACCTTC.

In nucleotides, the CDR3 is TGTGCCAGCAGCCAAGATCAACGGGAGGTCCCCTACAATGAGCAGTTCTTC. Encoded protein: CASSQDQREVPYNEQFF. The chain links TRBV4-2 to TRBJ2-1; 7 nucleotides line up with TRBD2. CDR1 and CDR2 (germline): LGHNA, YNFKEQ. This CDR3 is built from 17 residues. V lost 0 bases and J lost 2; bases outside the gene matches: 7.